This TCR beta chain was found in a study of Tregs in tolerant kidney transplant recipients. Study-level information: The nonmyeloablative bone marrow transplants came from related graft donors, with transient mixed chimerism. Findings of the study overall: Nucleotide sequences could not be compared across some patients' samples due to primer changes. Expanding Tregs on activated donor B cells appeared to best identify donor-specific TCRbeta clones.

V dropped 1 base and J dropped 4 bases, with 14 bases sitting between them. The CDR3 sequence is 15 residues long. In germline, CDR1 is SGHDT, CDR2 YYEEEE. TCRdb's table, derived via immunoSEQ multiplex PCR, lists solely in-frame clones and lacks some. Of some 62,000 clones in the sample, about 98% are singletons; the top ten hold 0.3% to 0.35%. Unstimulated regulatory T cells (CD4+CD25+CD127-), CD4+CD25- non-regulatory cells, CD4 and CD8 cells were FACS-sorted from thawed PBMCs. A word on this clone: Its target is not known.

Sequences were derived from Tregs from blood, sampled before the transplant. The rearrangement uses TRBV5-6 and TRBJ1-2, with TRBD1 as a possible D gene (6 bases). This TCR was sampled from a human donor who received a combined kidney and bone marrow transplant. The CDR3 protein is CASSLSQGTSYGYTF. In DNA, the CDR3 is TGTGCCAGCAGCTTGAGTCAGGGGACCTCCTATGGCTACACCTTC. Together with reference TRBV5-6 and TRBJ1-2, the CDR3 gives the full variable domain: DAGVTQSPTHLIKTRGQQVTLRCSPKSGHDTVSWYQQALGQGPQFIFQYYEEEERQRGNFPDRFSGHQFPNYSSELNVNALLLGDSALYLCASSLSQGTSYGYTFGSGTRLTVV.